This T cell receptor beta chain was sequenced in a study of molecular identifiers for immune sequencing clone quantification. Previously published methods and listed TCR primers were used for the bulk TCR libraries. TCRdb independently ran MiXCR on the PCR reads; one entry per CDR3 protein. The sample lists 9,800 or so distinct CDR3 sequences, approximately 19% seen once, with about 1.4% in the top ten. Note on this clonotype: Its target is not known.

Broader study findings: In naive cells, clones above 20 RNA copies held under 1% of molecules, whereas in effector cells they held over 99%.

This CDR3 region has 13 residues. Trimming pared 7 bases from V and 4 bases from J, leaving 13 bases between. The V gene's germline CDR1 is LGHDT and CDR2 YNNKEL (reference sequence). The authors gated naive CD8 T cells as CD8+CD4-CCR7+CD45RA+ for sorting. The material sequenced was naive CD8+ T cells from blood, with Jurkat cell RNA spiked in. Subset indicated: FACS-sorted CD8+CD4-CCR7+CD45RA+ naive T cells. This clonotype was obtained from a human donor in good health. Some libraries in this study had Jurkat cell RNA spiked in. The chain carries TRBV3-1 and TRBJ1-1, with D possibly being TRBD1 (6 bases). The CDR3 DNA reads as TGTGCCAGCACCTTTACAGGGCTCACTGAAGCTTTCTTT. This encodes CASTFTGLTEAFF.